Below, one TCR beta chain is given with its context. This entry belongs to a study of shared T cell receptors in the human thymus. Using immunoSEQ multiplex PCR, the repertoire was profiled, and TCRdb retains in-frame clones only, with some absent. This table has under 700,000 clones, about 80% appearing once. The CDR3 totals 17 residues. Germline V lookup: CDR1 LGHNA, CDR2 YSLEER. Trimming removed 4 bases from V and 4 bases from J; junction bases left unmatched: 12. These data were also reused for a study on human thymus T cells. As that study records: Donation came from healthy Finnish infants having corrective surgery for congenital heart defects. Resections were taken during corrective heart surgery, and the thymus tissue came from these. Thymic and blood repertoires appeared to show biased V and J gene usage.

This receptor was obtained from a boy less than two years old with a congenital heart defect. This chain links TRBV4-3 with TRBJ2-3, with 9 bases aligning to TRBD2. Sequencing used thymocytes. The CDR3 nucleotides read TGCGCCAGCAGCCGAACACTACCGGGACTAGCCCCAGATACGCAGTATTTT. Translation gives CASSRTLPGLAPDTQYF.